A single sample is the source of the 27 T cell receptor beta chains below, sequenced in a study of metastatic and nonmetastatic thyroid tumors. Via MiXCR, TCRdb re-called the PCR reads. The sample contains 11,000 to 15,000 clones, 12% of which appear only once. Every patient underwent thyroid surgery untreated. The sequenced sample consisted of blood. These TCRs come from a female donor with papillary thyroid cancer or a benign thyroid nodule (not recorded which). Some clones in this sample may be carry-over from other donors' samples.

In its sample, this clone ranks as medium-sized. This chain connects TRBV28 to TRBJ1-2; D uncertain. The length of the CDR3 is 14 residues. Germline CDR1 and CDR2: MDHEN and SYDVKM. V was shortened by 5 bases and J by 10 bases, with 20 bases between the two germline ends. CDR3 nucleotide sequence: TGTGCCAGCAGTCCATCCGGGGAGTTTCTGATCTACACCTTC. Encoded protein: CASSPSGEFLIYTF.

This clone was seen ten or more times. The V call is TRBV11-2, the J call TRBJ2-1; D is perhaps TRBD2 (5 bases). The CDR3 runs to 15 residues. Trimming stripped 4 bases from V and 6 bases from J, with 16 bases between. From germline, CDR1 is SGHAT and CDR2 FQNNGV. The CDR3, as DNA: TGTGCCAGCAGCTATAGAGGGCGGGTAATCAATGAGCAGTTCTTC. This sequence encodes CASSYRGRVINEQFF.

This clone has only a few counts. At one of its ends the junction is not consistent with the germline gene, which may arise from a read error. The rearrangement uses TRBV27 and TRBJ1-2; 12 nucleotides agree with TRBD1. Germline CDR1 is MNHEY and CDR2 is SMNVEV (reference sequence). This CDR3 is built from 16 residues. The DNA of the CDR3 is TGTACCAGCAGTTTCAAGGGACAGGGGGCTGAATATGGCTACACCTTC. Its protein product is CTSSFKGQGAEYGYTF.

This clone was seen many times. V usage is TRBV3-1 and J usage is TRBJ2-5; TRBD2 aligns across 7 bases. The germline V gene has CDR1 LGHDT and CDR2 YNNKEL (reference sequence). With 5 bases clipped from V and 5 bases from J, the junction kept 14 bases outside the gene matches. The length of the CDR3 is 16 residues. CDR3 bases: TGTGCCAGCAGCTCCCTTGGGAGGGAGTCTGGGGAGACCCAGTACTTC. Protein product: CASSSLGRESGETQYF.

On this clone: Other DNA sequences in the sample encode the same CDR3. V gene TRBV7-8 combines with J gene TRBJ2-5; D tentatively reads TRBD1 or TRBD2 (6 bases each). Germline CDR1 and CDR2: SGHVS and FQNEAQ. This CDR3 has 14 amino acids. Trimming cost V 5 bases and J 4 bases, with 14 bases left between them. CDR3 loop: CASSQVRGRETQYF. In nucleotides, the CDR3 is TGTGCCAGCAGCCAGGTCCGGGGGCGAGAGACCCAGTACTTC.

The sample holds many counts of this clone. This chain uses TRBV29-1 with TRBJ2-1; TRBD1 agrees at 8 bases. The length of the CDR3 is 14 residues. Germline assignment: CDR1 SQVTM and CDR2 ANQGSEA. J was trimmed by 3 bases and V by 7 bases; bases with no gene match: 8. The CDR3 bases are TGCAGCGCCGGAGACAGGGGTGGCTACAATGAGCAGTTCTTC. This codes for CSAGDRGGYNEQFF.

This clone was counted between two and nine times. A single base separates this from a much larger clone, so it may be a read error. The rearrangement links TRBV11-2 to TRBJ2-3; TRBD2 aligns across 7 bases. Looked up from germline, CDR1 is SGHAT and CDR2 is FQNNGV. This CDR3 comprises 13 residues. Written as DNA, the CDR3 is TGTGCCAGCAGCTTAGATCGGGGGGATACGCAGGATTTT. This encodes CASSLDRGDTQDF. Full variable domain (remainder filled in from reference TRBV11-2 and TRBJ2-3): EAGVAQSPRYKIIEKRQSVAFWCNPISGHATLYWYQQILGQGPKLLIQFQNNGVVDDSQLPKDRFSAERLKGVDSTLKIQPAKLEDSAVYLCASSLDRGDTQDFGPGTRLTVL.

Many counts were recorded for this clone. The chain carries TRBV7-2 and TRBJ1-2; TRBD1 might be the D (6 bases). Trimming pared 6 bases from V and 4 bases from J, leaving 12 bases between. This CDR3 region has 13 residues. Germline CDR1 and CDR2: SGHTA and FQGNSA. CDR3 residues: CASSTDRSYGYTF. The CDR3 coding sequence is TGTGCCAGCAGTACCGACAGGAGCTATGGCTACACCTTC.

At least ten counts were recorded for this clone. This may be a read error, as it is one base from a much larger clone. Distinct nucleotide sequences in the sample also encode this CDR3. This CDR3 is CASSPGGGFTQYF. The CDR3 nucleotides are TGTGCCAGTAGTCCAGGAGGAGGGTTCACACAGTATTTT. The genes are TRBV19 and TRBJ2-3; possible D gene TRBD2, 6 bases. The CDR3 has 13 amino acids. Germline V gene data show CDR1 as LNHDA and CDR2 as SQIVND (reference sequence). The V and J ends lost 5 bases and 12 bases respectively, with 18 bases between them.

This clone is large within its sample. J is TRBJ1-4 and V is TRBV12-3 or TRBV12-4; D not certain. V lost 4 bases to trimming and J lost 5 bases, with 5 bases between them. The CDR3 extends over 12 amino acids. The CDR3 is CASSSVNEKLFF. CDR3 bases: TGTGCCAGCAGTTCAGTAAATGAAAAACTGTTTTTT.

This clone appeared many times. The chain couples TRBV12-3 or TRBV12-4 to TRBJ2-1, with 7 bases aligning to TRBD1. This CDR3 has 13 amino acids. With 2 bases clipped from V and 5 bases from J, the junction kept 0 bases outside the gene matches. As DNA, the CDR3 is TGTGCCAGCAGTTTAAGGGGGCACAATGAGCAGTTCTTC. Translated, it gives CASSLRGHNEQFF.

This chain links TRBV6-1 with TRBJ2-1, with 9 bases identical to TRBD2. The CDR3 spans 16 residues. V was pared by 6 bases and J by 2 bases, with 8 bases of the junction left unmatched. The germline V gene encodes CDR1 MNHNS and CDR2 SASEGT. The CDR3 nucleotides are TGTGCCAGCAGAGCGGGGGGACAGCTAGCCTACAATGAGCAGTTCTTC. Residues: CASRAGGQLAYNEQFF.

In its sample, this clone was seen many times. The chain employs TRBV7-8 and TRBJ2-5; D is uncertain. V was shortened by 3 bases and J by 0 bases, with 8 bases between the two germline ends. CDR3 length: 14 residues. CDR1 is SGHVS, CDR2 FQNEAQ, per germline. The CDR3 protein is CASSFTDYQETQYF. DNA of the CDR3: TGTGCCAGCAGCTTCACAGACTACCAAGAGACCCAGTACTTC.

This clone showed up just a few times. This CDR3 fails to terminate in the conserved phenylalanine or tryptophan, so it likely reflects a read error. This chain connects TRBV12-3 or TRBV12-4 to TRBJ2-3; D may be TRBD1 or TRBD2 (7 bases each). The CDR3 extends over 15 amino acids. V was trimmed by 3 bases and J by 8 bases, leaving 18 bases between them. The CDR3 sequence: CASSFGGGHRGTQYL. The CDR3 DNA sequence: TGTGCCAGCAGTTTCGGCGGGGGCCACAGGGGTACGCAGTATCTT.

This clone was recorded at least ten times. The chain has TRBV19 and TRBJ2-2; D gene unclear. The CDR3 has 12 amino acids. V was trimmed by 10 bases and J by 4 bases, leaving 10 bases between them. CDR1 is LNHDA, CDR2 SQIVND, per germline (reference sequence). CDR3 bases: TGTGCCACCGAAACTACCACCGGGGAGCTGTTTTTT. Translated: CATETTTGELFF.

Concerning this clone itself: A read error may account for a junction end that differs from germline. V usage is TRBV20-1 and J usage is TRBJ1-2; D ambiguous. This CDR3 spans 12 amino acids. Germline V gene lookup returns CDR1 DFQATT and CDR2 SNEGSKA (reference sequence). This CDR3 is CSARRAYCGLSF. As DNA, the CDR3 is TGCAGTGCTAGAAGGGCATACTGTGGCCTATCCTTC.

In this sample, this clone turned up many times. The V gene is TRBV11-1, the J gene TRBJ2-1; 7 positions match TRBD2. The CDR3 sequence is 17 residues long. V trimming: 0 bases; J trimming: 8 bases; junction bases outside the gene matches: 13. Germline V gene lookup returns CDR1 SGHAT and CDR2 FQDESV (reference sequence). DNA for the CDR3: TGTGCCAGCAGCTTAGCAAAAACGGGGGGTTTGGGGTATGAGCAGTTCTTC. Protein: CASSLAKTGGLGYEQFF.

This clone appeared many times. J is TRBJ1-5 and V is TRBV20-1, with D possibly matching TRBD1 (5 bases). Per the germline V gene, CDR1 is DFQATT and CDR2 is SNEGSKA (reference sequence). The CDR3 is 14 amino acids. Trimming cost V 6 bases and J 2 bases, with 14 bases left between them. As DNA, the CDR3 is TGCAGTGCCCCCAGGGTTAGTGGCAATCAGCCCCAGCATTTT. This encodes CSAPRVSGNQPQHF.

This clone was counted at least ten times. This chain links TRBV11-2 with TRBJ2-7; 11 bases are shared with TRBD1. There are 15 residues in the CDR3. V lost 5 bases, J lost 4 bases, and 7 bases stayed unmatched. Germline CDR1 reads SGHAT; CDR2 reads FQNNGV. This CDR3 is CASSRGQGAHYEQYF. The CDR3 nucleotides read TGTGCCAGCAGCCGCGGACAGGGGGCTCATTACGAGCAGTACTTC.

The sample holds one count of this clone. At one boundary the junction diverges from the germline segment, which might be a read error. The rearrangement uses TRBV20-1 and TRBJ1-6; D may be TRBD1 (5 bases). Germline V gene data show CDR1 as DFQATT and CDR2 as SNEGSKA (reference sequence). This CDR3 spans 19 amino acids. The CDR3 sequence is CSARPPRDARRSYKSPLHF. The CDR3 DNA reads as TGTAGTGCTAGACCCCCAAGGGACGCCAGACGCTCCTATAAGTCACCCCTCCACTTT.

This clone ranks as medium-sized. V is TRBV11-2 and J is TRBJ1-2; D not resolved. V was cut by 0 bases and J by 8 bases, with 16 bases left in between. This CDR3 is built from 15 residues. Germline loops: CDR1 SGHAT, CDR2 FQNNGV. The CDR3 sequence: CASSLDQRPKSGYTF. The DNA of the CDR3 is TGTGCCAGCAGCTTAGATCAGAGACCGAAATCGGGCTACACCTTC.

This clone was recorded many times. CDR3 amino acids: CASSFYSGGGVANTGELFF. The CDR3 DNA sequence: TGTGCCAGCAGTTTTTATAGCGGGGGGGGAGTAGCGAACACCGGGGAGCTGTTTTTT. The V gene is TRBV12-3 or TRBV12-4, the J gene TRBJ2-2; 11 bases agree with TRBD2. This CDR3 has 19 residues. V shed 3 bases, J shed 0 bases, and the junction held 9 bases outside the gene matches.

The table lists this clone with many counts. The chain has TRBV12-3 or TRBV12-4 and TRBJ1-1; D may be TRBD1 (5 bases). This CDR3 has 13 amino acids. Trimming left V 8 bases short and J 1 base short, with 11 bases between. Here the CDR3 reads CASGLTGNTEAFF. The CDR3 region has the DNA TGTGCCAGCGGATTAACAGGGAACACTGAAGCTTTCTTT.

The CDR3 sequence is CASSDRGALSEAFF. The CDR3 coding sequence is TGTGCCAGCAGTGACCGGGGGGCGCTTTCTGAAGCTTTCTTT. The rearrangement links TRBV6-1 to TRBJ1-1; a possible D gene is TRBD1 (6 bases). The CDR3 has 14 amino acids. Trimming took off 3 bases at V and 6 bases at J, with 14 bases between the two ends. Germline V lookup: CDR1 MNHNS, CDR2 SASEGT.

Note on this clone: Mismatch with germline at one junction end may stem from a read error. This chain connects TRBV10-1 to TRBJ2-3; the D gene is possibly TRBD1 (7 bases). Germline values: CDR1 WNHNN, CDR2 SYGVQD (reference sequence). The CDR3 is made up of 14 amino acids. CDR3 DNA: TGTGACAGCAGTGGGACAGCGGGCGGAGATACGCAGTATTTT. This sequence encodes CDSSGTAGGDTQYF.

The sample holds many counts of this clone. The genes are TRBV27 and TRBJ2-3; 7 nucleotides match TRBD1. Germline-derived CDR1 and CDR2 are MNHEY and SMNVEV (reference sequence). There are 15 residues in the CDR3. V trimming: 4 bases; J trimming: 2 bases; junction bases outside the gene matches: 6. The CDR3 protein is CASSSTGQATDTQYF. For the CDR3, the DNA is TGTGCCAGCAGTTCAACCGGACAGGCCACAGATACGCAGTATTTT.

This clone was recorded many times. The chain employs TRBV3-1 and TRBJ2-7; tentative D call: TRBD1 (6 bases). Germline CDR1 is LGHDT and CDR2 is YNNKEL (reference sequence). The length of the CDR3 is 14 residues. V was trimmed by 4 bases and J by 2 bases, leaving 12 bases between them. CDR3 bases: TGTGCCAGCAGCCCCCTTGGGGGCACCTACGAGCAGTACTTC. It is translated as CASSPLGGTYEQYF.